This TCR beta chain was captured in a study of T cells in Graves' hyperthyroidism and ophthalmopathy. The source material, RNA transcripts, was used to amplify TCR beta CDR3 regions. TCR CDR3 underwent first-round RT-PCR with the HTBI primer set. TCRdb independently ran MiXCR on the multiplex PCR reads; one entry per CDR3 protein. The table includes around 490,000 distinct CDR3 sequences, about 20% detected once. Study findings and constraints: In the blood, most expanded thyroid clonotypes above 0.001 appeared as well. Model-based prediction identified ophthalmopathy a median around 6.5 months prior to its onset.

The CDR3 is made up of 14 amino acids. Germline V gene sequence: CDR1 DFQATT, CDR2 SNEGSKA (reference sequence). Trimming cost V 1 base and J 2 bases, with 11 bases left between them. At least 3 on the Clinical Activity Score was recorded for ophthalmopathy patients, who also had NOSPECS grade at least 4 and duration under 3 months. Exclusion criteria comprised uncontrolled infection, other autoimmune disease, pregnancy or lactation. As to this clonotype: Antigen unknown.

The chain recombines TRBV20-1 with TRBJ1-2, with D hard to call. This clonotype was sampled from a man aged 35 to 55 with Graves' ophthalmopathy. Sequenced sample: blood. CDR3 nucleotide sequence: TGCAGTGCTAGAGTAACAGCGATCAACTATGGCTACACCTTC. The encoded protein is CSARVTAINYGYTF.